The next 17 T cell receptor beta chains were all read from a single sample in a study of siplizumab effects on memory and regulatory T cells. The protocol was immunoSEQ multiplex PCR, while the TCRdb copy is restricted to in-frame clones and leaves out a portion. The sample consists of some 97,000 clones, 94% of them appearing once. The sequencing input was Tregs sorted from blood. All receptors derive from a human donor in good health.

This clone was seen just once. The CDR3 region has the DNA TGTGCCAGCAGTGTTGGGCTGTCGCATCAGCCCCAGCATTTT. It translates to CASSVGLSHQPQHF. The J gene is TRBJ1-5, the V gene TRBV2; no clear D gene. The CDR3 is 14 residues long. Germline V gene data show CDR1 as SNHLY and CDR2 as FYNNEI. V shed 4 bases and J shed 5 bases, with 12 bases lying between them.

This clone was seen only once. The chain has TRBV5-1 and TRBJ2-5; 12 bases are shared with TRBD2. Looked up from germline, CDR1 is SGHRS and CDR2 is YFSETQ. The junction had 5 bases not matched to a gene; V was cut back by 0 bases and J by 5 bases. This CDR3 comprises 16 residues. This chain's CDR3 is CASSLGLAGGPETQYF. DNA for the CDR3: TGCGCCAGCAGCTTGGGGCTAGCGGGAGGGCCTGAGACCCAGTACTTC.

The J gene is TRBJ2-2, the V gene TRBV28, with TRBD1 matching over 10 bases. CDR1 MDHEN and CDR2 SYDVKM come from the germline V gene. J was trimmed by 6 bases and V by 6 bases; bases with no gene match: 1. CDR3 length equals 13 residues. The CDR3: CASRDRGAGELFF. The CDR3 DNA reads TGTGCCAGCAGGGACAGGGGGGCCGGGGAGCTGTTTTTT.

The chain combines TRBV9 with TRBJ1-3; D unresolved. CDR3 length: 13 residues. Germline CDR1 SGDLS, CDR2 YYNGEE. Trimming took off 0 bases at V and 4 bases at J, with 5 bases between the two ends. CDR3 sequence: CASSVAQGNTIYF. The CDR3 nucleotides are TGTGCCAGCAGCGTAGCTCAGGGAAACACCATATATTTT.

This sequence joins TRBV18 and TRBJ2-5; maybe TRBD1 (6 bases). Germline lookup yields CDR1 KGHSH and CDR2 LQKENI. V was clipped by 2 bases and J by 0 bases, with 13 bases between them. There are 16 residues in the CDR3. The CDR3 loop is CASSPALPGDQETQYF. The CDR3 nucleotides read TGTGCCAGCTCACCAGCTCTCCCAGGGGACCAAGAGACCCAGTACTTC.

The V gene is TRBV27, the J gene TRBJ1-1; D is perhaps TRBD1 (6 bases). Trimming stripped 0 bases from V and 2 bases from J, with 10 bases between. This CDR3 is 15 amino acids long. Germline V gives CDR1 MNHEY, CDR2 SMNVEV (reference sequence). This chain's CDR3 is CASSLSDRTNTEAFF. CDR3 DNA: TGTGCCAGCAGTTTATCTGACAGGACCAACACTGAAGCTTTCTTT.

The chain joins TRBV19 to TRBJ1-1; D remains ambiguous. Trimming pared 5 bases from V and 0 bases from J, leaving 16 bases between. Germline assignment: CDR1 LNHDA and CDR2 SQIVND (reference sequence). CDR3 length: 16 residues. DNA for the CDR3: TGTGCCAGTAGTTTGGTAGGAACCGTTGTGAACACTGAAGCTTTCTTT. Translated: CASSLVGTVVNTEAFF.

This clone was found once. The J gene is TRBJ2-2, the V gene TRBV18, with TRBD2 identical over 11 bases. From germline, CDR1 is KGHSH and CDR2 LQKENI. The ends lost 2 bases at V and 5 bases at J; junction bases unmatched: 13. The CDR3 is 19 amino acids. The CDR3 region has the DNA TGTGCCAGCTCACCATTAGCGGGAGGGCCAGCGAGGAGGACCGGGGAGCTGTTTTTT. Translated: CASSPLAGGPARRTGELFF.

The V call is TRBV2, the J call TRBJ1-5; TRBD1 might be the D (5 bases). CDR3 length equals 13 residues. CDR1 SNHLY and CDR2 FYNNEI come from the germline V gene. Trimming removed 8 bases at V and 5 bases at J, with 13 bases between. DNA for the CDR3: TGTGCCAGCGTCGAGGGGTTATATCAGCCCCAGCATTTT. It translates to CASVEGLYQPQHF.

The chain has TRBV7-3 and TRBJ2-1; D not certain. This CDR3 region has 12 residues. Germline CDR1 reads SGHTA; CDR2 reads FQGTGA. V was pared by 1 base and J by 7 bases, with 5 bases between. This CDR3 reads CASSLKSNEQFF. The CDR3 DNA is TGTGCCAGCAGCTTAAAGTCGAATGAGCAGTTCTTC. The full variable domain, with the rest looked up from reference TRBV7-3 and TRBJ2-1, is GAGVSQTPSNKVTEKGKYVELRCDPISGHTALYWYRQSLGQGPEFLIYFQGTGAADDSGLPNDRFFAVRPEGSVSTLKIQRTERGDSAVYLCASSLKSNEQFFGPGTRLTVL.

The J gene is TRBJ1-1, the V gene TRBV6-4; D remains unclear. Germline values: CDR1 MRHNA, CDR2 SNTAGT. Trimming took 4 bases from V and 3 from J, leaving 9 bases between them. This CDR3 region has 13 residues. CDR3: CASSVRQYTEAFF. The CDR3 nucleotides read TGTGCCAGCAGTGTACGGCAGTACACTGAAGCTTTCTTT.

Remarks on this clone: At one end, the junction sequence differs from germline, possibly due to a read error. The gene calls are TRBV28 and TRBJ2-7, with 11 positions matching TRBD2. CDR1 is MDHEN and CDR2 is SYDVKM in the germline V gene. The CDR3 is 13 residues long. This CDR3 is CASSSPRLAGNPF. Here the CDR3 DNA reads TGTGCCAGCTCTTCCCCCAGACTAGCGGGAAACCCGTTC.

The chain has TRBV19 and TRBJ1-1; perhaps TRBD1 as D (5 bases). This CDR3 has 13 residues. Germline loops: CDR1 LNHDA, CDR2 SQIVND (reference sequence). V lost 4 bases, J lost 6 bases, and 12 bases lay in between. CDR3 DNA sequence: TGTGCCAGTAGTAGCCCCGGGGCCGCTGAAGCTTTCTTT. This translates into CASSSPGAAEAFF.

The chain carries TRBV6-6 and TRBJ2-3; no clear D. The CDR3 sequence is 14 residues long. V shed 6 bases and J shed 6 bases, with 16 bases lying between them. The germline V gene has CDR1 MNHNY and CDR2 SVGAGI (reference sequence). CDR3 nucleotide sequence: TGTGCCAGCAGCGTAGGGTGGAGTGCGGATACGCAGTATTTT. Its protein product is CASSVGWSADTQYF.

V and J are TRBV28 and TRBJ2-6; TRBD2 aligns across 9 bases. The CDR3 is 21 residues long. Germline V gene sequence: CDR1 MDHEN, CDR2 SYDVKM. V dropped 6 bases and J dropped 3; count of bases not matched to a gene: 21. The CDR3 nucleotides are TGTGCCAGCAGCGCCCCCCCGGGGGTTAGCGGGAGTCGGGGTGGGGCCAACGTCCTGACTTTC. Translating gives CASSAPPGVSGSRGGANVLTF. Full variable domain (rest looked up from reference TRBV28 and TRBJ2-6): DVKVTQSSRYLVKRTGEKVFLECVQDMDHENMFWYRQDPGLGLRLIYFSYDVKMKEKGDIPEGYSVSREKKERFSLILESASTNQTSMYLCASSAPPGVSGSRGGANVLTFGAGSRLTVL.

The chain is built from TRBV15 and TRBJ2-5; tentatively, D is TRBD2 (6 bases). The CDR3 contains 14 residues. Germline CDR1 LNHNV, CDR2 YYDKDF (reference sequence). The germline V and J ends were trimmed by 7 bases and 4 bases, with 16 bases remaining between them. The CDR3 sequence: CATTRTTLRETQYF. The CDR3 DNA follows: TGTGCCACCACCCGGACTACCCTTAGAGAGACCCAGTACTTC.

This clone has a single count. The CDR3 loop reads CASSFRDGLLNEQFF. DNA of the CDR3: TGTGCCAGCAGCTTCCGGGACGGATTACTCAATGAGCAGTTCTTC. The chain has TRBV5-6 and TRBJ2-1, with D perhaps given as TRBD1 or TRBD2 (5 bases each). The germline V gene encodes CDR1 SGHDT and CDR2 YYEEEE. V lost 2 bases, J lost 6 bases, and 15 bases lay in between. There are 15 residues in the CDR3. Drawing the rest from reference TRBV5-6 and TRBJ2-1, the complete variable domain is DAGVTQSPTHLIKTRGQQVTLRCSPKSGHDTVSWYQQALGQGPQFIFQYYEEEERQRGNFPDRFSGHQFPNYSSELNVNALLLGDSALYLCASSFRDGLLNEQFFGPGTRLTVL.